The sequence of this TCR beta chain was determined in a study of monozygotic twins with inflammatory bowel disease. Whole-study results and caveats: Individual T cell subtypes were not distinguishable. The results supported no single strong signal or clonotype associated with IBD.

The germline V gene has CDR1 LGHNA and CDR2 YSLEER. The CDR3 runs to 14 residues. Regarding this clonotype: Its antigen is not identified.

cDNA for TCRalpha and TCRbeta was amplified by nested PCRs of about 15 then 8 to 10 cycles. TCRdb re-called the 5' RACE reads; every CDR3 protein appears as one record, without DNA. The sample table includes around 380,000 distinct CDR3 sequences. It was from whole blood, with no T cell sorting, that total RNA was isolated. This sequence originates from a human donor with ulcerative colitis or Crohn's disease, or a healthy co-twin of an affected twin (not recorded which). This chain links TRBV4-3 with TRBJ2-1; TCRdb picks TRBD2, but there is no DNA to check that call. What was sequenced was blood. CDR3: CASSQSTRKHEQFF.